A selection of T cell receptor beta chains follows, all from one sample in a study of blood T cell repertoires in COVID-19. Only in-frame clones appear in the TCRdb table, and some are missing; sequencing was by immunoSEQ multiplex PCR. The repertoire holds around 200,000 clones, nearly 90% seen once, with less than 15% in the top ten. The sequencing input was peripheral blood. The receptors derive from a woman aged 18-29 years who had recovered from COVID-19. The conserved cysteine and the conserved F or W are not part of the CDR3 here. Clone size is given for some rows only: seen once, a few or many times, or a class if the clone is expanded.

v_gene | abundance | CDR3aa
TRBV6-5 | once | ASSPQAGGTTQY
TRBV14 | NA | ASSQELGANSPLH
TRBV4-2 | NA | ASSQGDSGAEQY
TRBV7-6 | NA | ASSSLLRDRDTDTQY
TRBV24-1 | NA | ATSDRQGPSYEQY
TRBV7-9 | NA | ASIPGEGNTEAF
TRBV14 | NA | ASSRAGGSYEQY
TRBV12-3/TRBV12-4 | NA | ASRAGDSYEQY
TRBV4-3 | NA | ASSQADNEQF
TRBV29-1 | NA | SVRDGLNTEAF
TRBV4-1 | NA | ASSQEWGTVGTDTQY
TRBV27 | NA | ASSPQGGTSGYNEQF
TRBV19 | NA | ASSIDRFYEQY
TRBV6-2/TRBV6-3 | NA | ASSIHRNTEAF
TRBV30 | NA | AWSVASGYNNEQF
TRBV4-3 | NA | ASSQDSGTGTTEAF
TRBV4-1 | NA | ASSQVPGNTEAF
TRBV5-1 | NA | ASSLGDRGNTDTQY
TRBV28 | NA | ASSSRTGGTEAF
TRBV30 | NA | AWNPGSYEQY
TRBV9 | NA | ASSAGTSGSRDEQF
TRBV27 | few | ASSLTENTEAF
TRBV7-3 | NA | ASSLVASSTDTQY
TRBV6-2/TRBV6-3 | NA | ASSFGTTALEGYT
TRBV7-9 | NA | ASSLRGRDDTQY
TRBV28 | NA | ASSLGQGTYEQY
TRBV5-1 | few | ASSLRTGGDTGELF
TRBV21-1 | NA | ASSPQGTPGASGANVLT
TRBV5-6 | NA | ASSSGGSQPQH
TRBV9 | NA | ASSVDPGSKNIQY
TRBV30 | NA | AWSAPSAGLAKNIQY
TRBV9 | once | ASSAPAGPPF
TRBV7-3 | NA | ASSLLGQDTQY
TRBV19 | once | ASSTPGQTYSNQPQH
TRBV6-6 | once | ASSYGLAGNTGELF
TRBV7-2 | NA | ASSLGGTGELF
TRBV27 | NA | ASSFWGQGHERSTDTQY
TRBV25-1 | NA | ASSVSNTDTQY
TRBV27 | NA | ASSSTPRGPSREQY
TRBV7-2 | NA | ASSLARDDEQF
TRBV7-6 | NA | ASSTSAGGIYEQY
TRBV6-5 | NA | ASSYGDSSYNEQF
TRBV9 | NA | ASSPPDSYEQY
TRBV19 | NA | ASSIGPPGTGLGYGYT